The 22 T cell receptor beta chains below all came from one sample that was sequenced in a study of read filtering for tumor transcriptome and immune sequencing. Molecular barcoded adaptors covering alpha/delta and beta/gamma chains were used on around 370 ng RNA. TCRdb fed the reads into MiXCR, producing one record per CDR3 protein. The data contain 11,000 to 15,000 distinct CDR3 sequences, about a fifth of them singletons. The specimen sequenced was a population of CD138-negative cells sorted from bone marrow. These receptors were collected from a donor at least 40 years old with multiple myeloma.

Ten or more counts support this clonotype. The chain recombines TRBV2 with TRBJ2-1, with D unclear. Trimming removed 4 bases from V and 10 bases from J, with 17 bases in between. The CDR3 has 14 residues. The germline gives CDR1 SNHLY, CDR2 FYNNEI. CDR3 nucleotide sequence: TGTGCCAGCAGTGCGATGGTAGTGAGCAGCGAGCAGTTCTTC. It yields the protein CASSAMVVSSEQFF.

There are many counts of this clonotype. The V and J genes are TRBV3-1 and TRBJ2-2, with D perhaps TRBD2 (5 bases). Per germline, CDR1 LGHDT and CDR2 YNNKEL (reference sequence). CDR3 length: 14 residues. V was clipped by 3 bases and J by 5 bases, with 10 bases between them. CDR3 in DNA: TGTGCCAGCAGCCACGACGGAGGTACCGGGGAGCTGTTTTTT. Translated: CASSHDGGTGELFF.

The rearrangement links TRBV12-3 or TRBV12-4 to TRBJ2-1, with D hard to call. The V end was cut by 3 bases, the J end by 4 bases, with 10 bases between. The CDR3 length is 14 residues. The CDR3 is CASSFRSFYNEQFF. In DNA form, the CDR3 reads TGTGCCAGCAGTTTTAGGAGCTTTTACAATGAGCAGTTCTTC.

To note about this clonotype: A read error is likely here: a far larger clone is one base away. The chain recombines TRBV11-1 with TRBJ2-1; weak D call: TRBD2 (6 bases). The germline V gene has CDR1 SGHAT and CDR2 FQDESV (reference sequence). The CDR3 has 15 amino acids. Trimming left V 5 bases short and J 8 bases short, with 19 bases between. Here the CDR3 DNA reads TGTGCCAGCAGCCCAGGGACTGGCAATGGGGATGAGCAGTTCTTC. Residues: CASSPGTGNGDEQFF.

This clonotype occurred many times. As DNA, the CDR3 is TGTGCCAGTAGTATTGGACTAGCGGGATCCACAGATACGCAGTATTTT. It is translated as CASSIGLAGSTDTQYF. V and J are TRBV19 and TRBJ2-3, with TRBD2 matching 12 bases. CDR1 is LNHDA and CDR2 is SQIVND in the germline V gene (reference sequence). There are 16 residues in the CDR3. The trim removed 3 bases at V and 2 bases at J, leaving 3 bases unmatched.

This clonotype was detected ten times or more. The chain links TRBV4-1 to TRBJ1-1; D uncertain. Trimming shortened V by 0 bases and J by 0 bases, and 11 bases separated the two germline ends. Germline CDR1 and CDR2: MGHRA and YSYEKL. The CDR3 covers 16 residues. CDR3 residues: CASSQDRYRVNTEAFF. In DNA form, the CDR3 reads TGCGCCAGCAGCCAAGATAGGTACAGAGTGAACACTGAAGCTTTCTTT.

This clonotype has a handful of counts. The rearrangement uses TRBV29-1 and TRBJ2-1; D gene ambiguous. V was trimmed by 3 bases and J by 8 bases, leaving 14 bases between them. The CDR3 has 13 residues. CDR1 is SQVTM and CDR2 is ANQGSEA in the germline V gene. The CDR3 loop reads CSVDRYEVHEQFF. The CDR3 nucleotides read TGCAGCGTTGATCGCTATGAGGTACATGAGCAGTTCTTC.

This clonotype was seen many times. J is TRBJ1-1 and V is TRBV4-3; 7 bases are shared with TRBD1. CDR3 length: 14 amino acids. Trimming removed 1 base from V and 2 bases from J; junction bases left unmatched: 1. CDR1 is LGHNA, CDR2 YSLEER, per germline. The CDR3: CASSQGQGNTEAFF. In DNA, the CDR3 is TGCGCCAGCAGCCAAGGACAGGGCAACACTGAAGCTTTCTTT.

Of note for this clonotype: A junction end diverges from the germline sequence, so it may reflect a read error. The chain employs TRBV29-1 and TRBJ2-2, with 7 bases fitting TRBD1. This CDR3 contains 14 residues. CDR1 and CDR2 (germline): SQVTM, ANQGSEA. CDR3 nucleotides: TGCAACGTTGTAGGGGGCCTGAACACCGGGGAGCTGTTTTTT. Translation gives CNVVGGLNTGELFF.

As to this clonotype: A clone one base away is much larger, so this may be a read error. The V gene is TRBV10-3, the J gene TRBJ1-1, with 10 bases matching TRBD1. This CDR3 comprises 14 residues. Germline V gives CDR1 ENHRY, CDR2 SYGVKD. DNA of the CDR3: TGTGCCATCGGTGATGGACAGGGGGGCACTGAAGCTTTCTTT. Translated: CAIGDGQGGTEAFF.

Ten or more counts support this clonotype. The chain couples TRBV25-1 to TRBJ2-1, with D hard to call. Trimming took 2 bases from V and 7 from J, leaving 15 bases between them. Germline assignment: CDR1 MGHDK and CDR2 SYGVNS. The CDR3 is 15 amino acids. This CDR3 is CASSEVGPAQNEQFF. Written as DNA, the CDR3 is TGTGCCAGCAGTGAAGTCGGGCCTGCCCAGAATGAGCAGTTCTTC.

As regards this clonotype: Germline and junction disagree at one end, which may indicate a read error. V and J are TRBV11-2 and TRBJ2-7; D unresolved. Germline V gene data show CDR1 as SGHAT and CDR2 as FQNNGV. The CDR3 extends over 13 amino acids. The CDR3 DNA is TGTGCCAGCGGCTTAGAATTTGCCTACGAGCAGTACTTC. Its translation: CASGLEFAYEQYF.

This clonotype was seen only a few times. This rearrangement joins TRBV28 to TRBJ2-3; D may be TRBD2 (5 bases). There are 12 residues in the CDR3. Per germline, CDR1 MDHEN and CDR2 SYDVKM. Trimming pared 11 bases from V and 6 bases from J, leaving 15 bases between. The CDR3 region has the DNA TGTGCCGGGAGTGTAGGACTGGATACGCAGTATTTT. This encodes CAGSVGLDTQYF.

The chain couples TRBV6-1 to TRBJ2-2; TRBD2 matches at 7 bases. This CDR3 region has 15 residues. With 7 bases clipped from V and 6 bases from J, the junction kept 11 bases outside the gene matches. CDR1 is MNHNS and CDR2 is SASEGT in the germline V gene. The CDR3 DNA reads as TGTGCCAGCACCGGGGGGACTTATAAAGCCGGGGAGCTGTTTTTT. Its translation is CASTGGTYKAGELFF.

This chain joins TRBV10-1 and TRBJ2-3, with 8 positions matching TRBD2. The V gene's germline CDR1 is WNHNN and CDR2 SYGVQD (reference sequence). V shed 5 bases and J 6 bases; nucleotides not matched to a gene: 7. The CDR3 contains 14 residues. The CDR3 DNA sequence: TGCGCCAGCAGTAGCGGGAGCAGGAAGGATACGCAGTATTTT. Amino acids: CASSSGSRKDTQYF.

This clonotype came up many times. This chain connects TRBV19 to TRBJ2-1; 7 bases map to TRBD2. The CDR3 extends over 15 amino acids. With V trimmed by 7 bases and J by 4 bases, 10 bases remained unmatched. Germline-derived CDR1 and CDR2 are LNHDA and SQIVND (reference sequence). The DNA of the CDR3 is TGTGCCAGTAACTTAGGAACTAGCGAATACAATGAGCAGTTCTTC. It codes for CASNLGTSEYNEQFF.

This clonotype was observed a handful of times. The chain has TRBV6-1 and TRBJ2-7, with 9 positions matching TRBD1. The junction had 4 bases not matched to a gene; V was cut back by 5 bases and J by 8 bases. Germline V gives CDR1 MNHNS, CDR2 SASEGT. The CDR3 runs 12 residues. Here the CDR3 reads CASSIGTGKQYF. The CDR3 DNA is TGTGCCAGCAGTATTGGGACAGGGAAGCAGTACTTC.

This clonotype was recorded many times. Here the CDR3 DNA reads TGCAGTGCTAGAGTCACGAGCCGGGACAGGTTCTACGAGCAGTACTTC. Translating it yields CSARVTSRDRFYEQYF. The chain links TRBV20-1 to TRBJ2-7, with TRBD1 identical over 8 bases. V lost 1 base, J lost 3 bases, and 11 bases stayed unmatched. Germline assignment: CDR1 DFQATT and CDR2 SNEGSKA (reference sequence). This CDR3 has 16 amino acids.

The gene calls are TRBV6-1 and TRBJ1-5, with TRBD1 as a possible D gene (6 bases). V lost 7 bases and J lost 2, with 21 bases in between. Germline CDR1 is MNHNS and CDR2 is SASEGT. The CDR3 is made up of 17 amino acids. In DNA form, the CDR3 reads TGTGCCAGCAAGGGACAACCTTTTTCGGATCGCAATCAGCCCCAGCATTTT. Amino acid sequence: CASKGQPFSDRNQPQHF.

This clonotype was detected ten times or more. The V call is TRBV3-1, the J call TRBJ1-1, with 7 bases matching TRBD1. The CDR3 is 18 amino acids. Germline V CDR1 and CDR2: LGHDT, YNNKEL (reference sequence). Losses at the gene ends were 3 bases for V and 1 base for J; bases not matched to a gene: 14. CDR3 coding DNA: TGTGCCAGCAGCCACAACATCCGGGACAGCTTCGCGAACACTGAAGCTTTCTTT. Protein: CASSHNIRDSFANTEAFF.

The V and J genes are TRBV10-2 and TRBJ2-3, with a tentative D call TRBD2 (6 bases). The CDR3 is 15 amino acids. With 1 base removed from V and 4 bases from J, the gap between germline ends came to 12 bases. The germline CDR1 and CDR2 sequences are WSHSY and SAAADI. DNA for the CDR3: TGCGCCAGCAGTGAGTATGCGGGACTGGCAGATACGCAGTATTTT. Its translation: CASSEYAGLADTQYF.

As regards this clonotype: A much bigger clone sits one base away, suggesting this may be a read error. For the CDR3, the DNA is TGTGCCAGCAGTCGTAACGAATTTGGCGGGGGGTATGAGCAGTTCTTC. This codes for CASSRNEFGGGYEQFF. V is TRBV7-2 and J is TRBJ2-1; TRBD2 aligns across 8 bases. Trimming at V came to 6 bases and at J to 8 bases, leaving 15 bases not matched to a gene. The CDR3 totals 16 residues. Germline V lookup: CDR1 SGHTA, CDR2 FQGNSA.